The source of this T cell receptor beta chain is a study of neurological immune-mediated disorders. Unmatched junction bases numbered 6, after V lost 6 bases and J lost 2 bases. This CDR3 contains 14 residues. CDR1 and CDR2 from the germline V gene are ENHRY and SYGVKD. The method for making cDNA was 5'RACE, and it used 10-nucleotide random UMIs. Sequencing runs each generated in excess of 160 million TCR-beta sequences derived from 15-18 subjects. TCRdb processed the 5' RACE reads anew with MiXCR; each CDR3 protein has one entry. The table shows about 51,000 distinct CDR3 sequences, with approximately 16% occurring only once. The table lists this clonotype with many counts. Volunteers from a blood bank in Maryland, USA, constituted the healthy controls.

The origin of this receptor is a man in his 60s in good health. The sequencing sample was made of PBMCs. The chain combines TRBV10-3 with TRBJ1-1; 7 bases match TRBD1. The CDR3 bases are TGTGCCATCAGCACAGGGGAAAGAAACACTGAAGCTTTCTTT. Protein product: CAISTGERNTEAFF.